This T cell receptor beta chain is from a study of monozygotic twins with inflammatory bowel disease. TCRdb processed the 5' RACE reads again and assigns one entry to each CDR3 protein, with no DNA. Its table records 150,000 or so distinct CDR3 sequences. CDR3 length equals 14 residues. CDR1 is ENHRY and CDR2 is SYGVKD in the germline V gene. This chain links TRBV10-3 with TRBJ1-5; TCRdb's D gene call, TRBD1, goes unchecked for lack of DNA. Sequenced input: blood. The origin of this receptor is a human donor with ulcerative colitis or Crohn's disease, or a healthy co-twin of an affected twin (not recorded which). CDR3 protein: CAISEWGSNQPQHF.